Listed below are T cell receptor beta chains from one sample, sequenced in a study of cytomegalovirus exposure and HLA in healthy donors. Clones were read by immunoSEQ multiplex PCR, and TCRdb kept only the in-frame ones, dropping some. The sample lists 110,000 to 150,000 clones; about two thirds were seen once. The sequenced material came from PBMCs. These receptors all stem from a man aged 55 to 69 in good health and CMV-seronegative. CDR3s include the opening cysteine and the closing phenylalanine or tryptophan. D genes are given only for firm matches. Size tells how often a clone was seen (once, few, many) or the class of an expanded clone, and some rows leave it out.

TRBJ1-4 few TRBV6-1 TRBD1 CASSARTGINEKLFF TGTGCCAGCAGTGCCCGGACAGGGATTAATGAAAAACTGTTTTTT
TRBJ2-2 few TRBV19 TRBD1 CASIKPGQGNTGELFF TGTGCCAGTATCAAGCCGGGACAGGGTAACACCGGGGAGCTGTTTTTT
TRBJ2-1 - TRBV15 - CATSRSQGTEWQFF TGTGCCACCAGCAGGTCCCAGGGCACCGAATGGCAGTTCTTC
TRBJ1-5 - TRBV19 TRBD1 CASSKRTGGGQPQHF TGTGCCAGTAGTAAAAGGACAGGGGGCGGCCAGCCCCAGCATTTT
TRBJ1-1 few TRBV10-3 TRBD1 CAIGTGDNTEAFF TGTGCCATCGGGACAGGCGATAACACTGAAGCTTTCTTT
TRBJ2-7 - TRBV6-1 - CASVVGAPSYEQYF TGTGCCAGCGTAGTGGGGGCCCCCTCCTACGAGCAGTACTTC
TRBJ2-7 - TRBV19 - CASSIGGYEQYF TGTGCCAGTAGTATCGGCGGGTACGAGCAGTACTTC
TRBJ1-5 - TRBV27 - CASTSGLYQPQHF TGTGCCAGCACCTCGGGTCTCTATCAGCCCCAGCATTTT
TRBJ2-7 - TRBV5-6 TRBD2 CASGIAGGTAEQYF TGTGCCAGCGGTATAGCGGGAGGAACAGCGGAGCAGTACTTC
TRBJ1-2 - TRBV4-2 TRBD1 CASSQGATGSEGYTF TGTGCCAGCAGCCAAGGTGCGACAGGGTCGGAGGGCTACACCTTC
TRBJ2-5 - TRBV5-6 TRBD2 CASSSAGGFETQYF TGTGCCAGCAGCTCCGCGGGAGGGTTCGAGACCCAGTACTTC
TRBJ2-1 - TRBV9 TRBD2 CASSLSGSYNEQFF TGTGCCAGCAGCCTTAGCGGGAGCTACAATGAGCAGTTCTTC
TRBJ2-7 once TRBV7-8 TRBD2 CASSLVLAGAYEQYF TGTGCCAGCAGCTTAGTACTAGCGGGGGCCTACGAGCAGTACTTC
TRBJ2-1 - TRBV7-9 TRBD2 CASTKRGGSYNEQFF TGTGCCAGCACCAAAAGGGGAGGGTCCTACAATGAGCAGTTCTTC
TRBJ1-1 - TRBV7-9 TRBD1 CASSLGGTGVLEAFF TGTGCCAGCAGCTTAGGAGGGACAGGGGTCTTAGAAGCTTTCTTT
TRBJ1-2 few TRBV29-1 - CSVLGGNYGYTF TGCAGCGTCCTCGGGGGGAACTATGGCTACACCTTC
TRBJ1-2 - TRBV30 - CAWRGSTRRREGYTF TGTGCCTGGAGGGGAAGTACCCGCCGGAGGGAGGGCTACACCTTC
TRBJ2-7 - TRBV6-5 TRBD1 CASSRDRLYEQYF TGTGCCAGCAGCCGGGACAGGCTTTACGAGCAGTACTTC
TRBJ2-7 - TRBV5-4 - CASSPELRFYEQYF TGTGCCAGCAGCCCCGAGTTGCGGTTCTACGAGCAGTACTTC
TRBJ2-5 - TRBV19 - CASSPRPGTTQETQYF TGTGCCAGTAGCCCTCGTCCCGGGACAACACAAGAGACCCAGTACTTC
TRBJ1-1 - TRBV6-5 - CASSYSRRGRNTEAFF TGTGCCAGCAGTTACTCGAGAAGGGGAAGAAACACTGAAGCTTTCTTT
TRBJ2-5 - TRBV27 - CASSSQETQYF TGTGCCAGCAGTTCACAAGAGACCCAGTACTTC
TRBJ2-1 - TRBV6-1 - CASSEDGGRQNEQFF TGTGCCAGCAGTGAAGACGGAGGTCGGCAAAATGAGCAGTTCTTC
TRBJ1-5 few TRBV2 TRBD1 CASSKDRERNQPQHF TGTGCCAGCAGCAAGGACAGGGAGCGCAATCAGCCCCAGCATTTT
TRBJ2-1 - TRBV6-5 - CASSLDRLSYNEQFF TGTGCCAGCAGCCTTGACAGACTCTCCTACAATGAGCAGTTCTTC
TRBJ1-5 few TRBV5-8 - CASSLGSDRSGWSNQPQHF TGTGCCAGCAGCTTGGGTAGTGACAGGTCGGGGTGGAGCAATCAGCCCCAGCATTTT
TRBJ1-2 - TRBV29-1 - CSGRDVNYGYTF TGCAGCGGCAGGGATGTTAACTATGGCTACACCTTC
TRBJ2-7 - TRBV11-2 - CASSLNRDTVYEQYF TGTGCCAGCAGCTTAAATAGGGACACCGTTTACGAGCAGTACTTC
TRBJ1-1 - TRBV7-9 - CASSFVNTEAFF TGTGCCAGCAGCTTCGTGAACACTGAAGCTTTCTTT
TRBJ1-1 - TRBV7-6 - CASSSDTNTEAFF TGTGCCAGCAGCTCGGACACGAACACTGAAGCTTTCTTT
TRBJ1-1 - TRBV6-5 - CASSYQTVVTTEAFF TGTGCCAGCAGTTACCAGACTGTTGTTACCACTGAAGCTTTCTTT
TRBJ2-5 - TRBV21-1 - CASSKVFPGLPGETQYF TGTGCCAGCAGCAAAGTTTTCCCGGGACTCCCGGGAGAGACCCAGTACTTC
TRBJ2-5 few TRBV11-1 TRBD2 CASSLGAGALQETQYF TGTGCCAGCAGCTTGGGAGCGGGAGCCTTACAAGAGACCCAGTACTTC
TRBJ1-5 few TRBV6-4 - CASSPGQSNQPQHF TGTGCCAGCAGCCCGGGACAATCCAATCAGCCCCAGCATTTT